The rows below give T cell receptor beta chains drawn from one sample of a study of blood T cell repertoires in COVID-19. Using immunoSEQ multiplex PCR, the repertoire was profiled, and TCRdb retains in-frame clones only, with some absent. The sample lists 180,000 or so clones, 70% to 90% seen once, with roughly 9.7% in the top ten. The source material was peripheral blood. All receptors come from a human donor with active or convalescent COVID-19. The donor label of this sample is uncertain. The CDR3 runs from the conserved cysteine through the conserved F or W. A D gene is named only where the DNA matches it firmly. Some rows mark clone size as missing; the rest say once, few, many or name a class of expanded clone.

DNA: TGTGCCAGCAGCCCCGCGCCAGGACAGCCCATGAACACTGAAGCTTTCTTT
CDR3: CASSPAPGQPMNTEAFF
J: TRBJ1-1
size: .
V: TRBV7-9
D: .

DNA: TGTGCCAGCAGACAAGGGGACTACGAGCAGTACTTC
CDR3: CASRQGDYEQYF
J: TRBJ2-7
size: once
V: TRBV6-6
D: .

DNA: TGTGCCAGCAGTCCAAGCTTTAACTATGGCTACACCTTC
CDR3: CASSPSFNYGYTF
J: TRBJ1-2
size: once
V: TRBV7-8
D: .

DNA: TGTGCCAGTATAGCGGGACAGGGGGCGGGAGATACGCAGTATTTT
CDR3: CASIAGQGAGDTQYF
J: TRBJ2-3
size: .
V: TRBV19
D: TRBD1

DNA: TGTGCCAGCAGTCCCATTGGACTAGCTGGCGCCTACAATGAGCAGTTCTTC
CDR3: CASSPIGLAGAYNEQFF
J: TRBJ2-1
size: .
V: TRBV6-6
D: TRBD2

DNA: TGTGCCAGCGGGGACCCGGGAGTCGCCTACAATGAGCAGTTCTTC
CDR3: CASGDPGVAYNEQFF
J: TRBJ2-1
size: .
V: TRBV21-1
D: .

DNA: TGTGCCAGCAGCTCCTGGGACAGGGGTAGAAACACCATATATTTT
CDR3: CASSSWDRGRNTIYF
J: TRBJ1-3
size: once
V: TRBV7-2
D: TRBD1

DNA: TGTGCCAGCAGTATGACAGGGGAATCGTCTGAAGCTTTCTTT
CDR3: CASSMTGESSEAFF
J: TRBJ1-1
size: .
V: TRBV27
D: TRBD1

DNA: TGCAGCGTTGAGGGGCAGGGGGTACAACCCGGGGAGCTGTTTTTT
CDR3: CSVEGQGVQPGELFF
J: TRBJ2-2
size: .
V: TRBV29-1
D: TRBD1

DNA: TGTGCCAGCAGCCCATCTCCAGTCAACGGAGTGACCCAGTACTTC
CDR3: CASSPSPVNGVTQYF
J: TRBJ2-5
size: few
V: TRBV28
D: .

DNA: TGTGCCAGCAGTGTAGCCGGGACTAGCGGCACCGGGGAGCTGTTTTTT
CDR3: CASSVAGTSGTGELFF
J: TRBJ2-2
size: .
V: TRBV27
D: TRBD2

DNA: TGTGCCACCTCGCAACCCCAGGGCGGGGGGCTGAAAGAGACCCAGTACTTC
CDR3: CATSQPQGGGLKETQYF
J: TRBJ2-5
size: .
V: TRBV24-1
D: TRBD2

DNA: TGTGCCATCACCTTGGGGGGGGCCTCCTACGAGCAGTACTTC
CDR3: CAITLGGASYEQYF
J: TRBJ2-7
size: .
V: TRBV10-3
D: .

DNA: TGTGCCAGCAGCGCCGCGGCGGAGCAGTTCTTC
CDR3: CASSAAAEQFF
J: TRBJ2-1
size: .
V: TRBV5-4
D: .

DNA: TGCAGCGTCCGAGAACAGGGCCACGAGCAGTACTTC
CDR3: CSVREQGHEQYF
J: TRBJ2-7
size: once
V: TRBV29-1
D: .

DNA: TGTGCCAGCTACAGTCCGGACTTCTCCTACAATGAGCAGTTCTTC
CDR3: CASYSPDFSYNEQFF
J: TRBJ2-1
size: .
V: TRBV28
D: .

DNA: TGTGCCAGCAGCTTACCCGGGCACCGCCCTAGGGGGGCTTTCTTT
CDR3: CASSLPGHRPRGAFF
J: TRBJ1-1
size: .
V: TRBV7-3
D: .

DNA: TGTGCCAGCAGCCCGGTCCCGGGAGTTGACGAGCAGTACTTC
CDR3: CASSPVPGVDEQYF
J: TRBJ2-7
size: many
V: TRBV5-6
D: .

DNA: TGCGCCAGCAGCCCTCCGAGAGGGGCCAACGTCCTGACTTTC
CDR3: CASSPPRGANVLTF
J: TRBJ2-6
size: .
V: TRBV5-1
D: .

DNA: TGTGCCAGTAGTATCCGCCGGGCTGGGACTAGCTCCTACGAGCAGTACTTC
CDR3: CASSIRRAGTSSYEQYF
J: TRBJ2-7
size: .
V: TRBV19
D: TRBD2

DNA: TGTGCCAGCAGTTTAACCGGGACTAGCGGCACAGATACGCAGTATTTT
CDR3: CASSLTGTSGTDTQYF
J: TRBJ2-3
size: .
V: TRBV27
D: TRBD2

DNA: TGTGCCAGCAGCCCTTCCAGGGAAGAGACCCAGTACTTC
CDR3: CASSPSREETQYF
J: TRBJ2-5
size: .
V: TRBV7-2
D: .

DNA: TGTGCCAGCAGCTCCGGGACTAGCGGGAGGGCCACGGTGTACAATGAGCAGTTCTTC
CDR3: CASSSGTSGRATVYNEQFF
J: TRBJ2-1
size: .
V: TRBV11-3
D: TRBD2

DNA: TGTGCCAGCAGCTTGCGGGTCCAGGGGTTCGATGGCTACACCTTC
CDR3: CASSLRVQGFDGYTF
J: TRBJ1-2
size: once
V: TRBV5-4
D: .

DNA: TGTGCCAGCAGTGCCGGGTCCAACTATGGCTACACCTTC
CDR3: CASSAGSNYGYTF
J: TRBJ1-2
size: .
V: TRBV28
D: .

DNA: TGTGCCACCAGTGATTTGGCTAGCGGGATAGGGGATACGCAGTATTTT
CDR3: CATSDLASGIGDTQYF
J: TRBJ2-3
size: .
V: TRBV24-1
D: TRBD2

DNA: TGTGCCAGCAGCCGGACAGAATATAATTCACCCCTCCACTTT
CDR3: CASSRTEYNSPLHF
J: TRBJ1-6
size: .
V: TRBV2
D: .

DNA: TGCAGCGTGGTCGGTAGGGGCGAGCAGTACTTC
CDR3: CSVVGRGEQYF
J: TRBJ2-7
size: .
V: TRBV29-1
D: .

DNA: TGTGCCAGCAGCCGCTACCGGACTAGCGGGGGGGTCACTGAGCAGTTCTTC
CDR3: CASSRYRTSGGVTEQFF
J: TRBJ2-1
size: .
V: TRBV3-1/TRBV3-2
D: TRBD2

DNA: TGTGCCAGCAGCTTTTTTCCAGGGGGTGAAAAACTGTTTTTT
CDR3: CASSFFPGGEKLFF
J: TRBJ1-4
size: .
V: TRBV11-2
D: TRBD1

DNA: TGTGCCAGCACCGAGGGGAGGCTGAACACCGGGGAGCTGTTTTTT
CDR3: CASTEGRLNTGELFF
J: TRBJ2-2
size: .
V: TRBV2
D: .

DNA: TGTGCCACCGCGTGGGGGAGGGACCTACCCTACGAGCAGTACTTC
CDR3: CATAWGRDLPYEQYF
J: TRBJ2-7
size: .
V: TRBV24-1
D: TRBD2

DNA: TGTGCCAGCAGTGGTCGAGCGGGGGGCCTAACTAGCACAGATACGCAGTATTTT
CDR3: CASSGRAGGLTSTDTQYF
J: TRBJ2-3
size: .
V: TRBV25-1
D: TRBD2

DNA: TGTGCCAGCATCTGGGGCCAACACACCGGGGAGCTGTTTTTT
CDR3: CASIWGQHTGELFF
J: TRBJ2-2
size: .
V: TRBV21-1
D: .

DNA: TGTGCCAGCAGTTACTCGTTCGGGAGGGCCATGTATGAGCAGTTCTTC
CDR3: CASSYSFGRAMYEQFF
J: TRBJ2-1
size: .
V: TRBV6-2/TRBV6-3
D: TRBD2

DNA: TGTGCCAGCAGTTACGCGGGCCCTACCTCGGCTTTCTTT
CDR3: CASSYAGPTSAFF
J: TRBJ1-1
size: .
V: TRBV6-2/TRBV6-3
D: .

DNA: TGCAGTGCTAGTGCCCCGGGACTAGCGTCCAATGAGCAGTTCTTC
CDR3: CSASAPGLASNEQFF
J: TRBJ2-1
size: .
V: TRBV20-1
D: TRBD2

DNA: TGCAGCGTTTCACAGGGCGGCAATCAGCCCCAGCATTTT
CDR3: CSVSQGGNQPQHF
J: TRBJ1-5
size: .
V: TRBV29-1
D: .

DNA: TGTGCCAGCAGTTCACAGGGATCCTCTGGGGCCAACGTCCTGACTTTC
CDR3: CASSSQGSSGANVLTF
J: TRBJ2-6
size: .
V: TRBV7-3
D: .

DNA: TGCAGTGCTAGTACTTCCCCCTCATCCTTTGGCACAGATACGCAGTATTTT
CDR3: CSASTSPSSFGTDTQYF
J: TRBJ2-3
size: .
V: TRBV20-1
D: .

DNA: TGCAGCCCGACAGGGGTGGGAGAGACCCAGTACTTC
CDR3: CSPTGVGETQYF
J: TRBJ2-5
size: .
V: TRBV29-1
D: TRBD1

DNA: TGTGCCCCGACAGGGAATCGAGGCGAGCAGTACTTC
CDR3: CAPTGNRGEQYF
J: TRBJ2-7
size: .
V: TRBV24-1
D: TRBD1

DNA: TGTGCCAGCAGCTCGAAAGCGGGACTTGACACAGATACGCAGTATTTT
CDR3: CASSSKAGLDTDTQYF
J: TRBJ2-3
size: once
V: TRBV5-4
D: TRBD2

DNA: TGTGCCAGCAGCCGGGACTTCCTCAATGAGCAGTTCTTC
CDR3: CASSRDFLNEQFF
J: TRBJ2-1
size: few
V: TRBV12-3/TRBV12-4
D: .

DNA: TGTGCCACCAGCAGAGATTTGGGCAGACTAGCTAGCGGGCCCGGCCAAGAGACCCAGTACTTC
CDR3: CATSRDLGRLASGPGQETQYF
J: TRBJ2-5
size: .
V: TRBV15
D: TRBD2

DNA: TGTGCCAGCAGCCCTGGGACTAGCTCTAGGCATACGCAGTATTTT
CDR3: CASSPGTSSRHTQYF
J: TRBJ2-3
size: .
V: TRBV28
D: TRBD2

DNA: TGTGCCAGCAGCTTGAGCAACTTTGGCGGGAGGACCGGGGAGCTGTTTTTT
CDR3: CASSLSNFGGRTGELFF
J: TRBJ2-2
size: .
V: TRBV5-6
D: TRBD2

DNA: TGTGCCAGCAGTGGACAGGGAGGCCTCAATCAGCCCCAGCATTTT
CDR3: CASSGQGGLNQPQHF
J: TRBJ1-5
size: .
V: TRBV28
D: TRBD1

DNA: TGTGCCAGCAGTCAACAGGGCTACGAGCAGTACTTC
CDR3: CASSQQGYEQYF
J: TRBJ2-7
size: .
V: TRBV6-5
D: .

DNA: TGTGCCAGCAGCTTGATGGGACTAGCTACTTCCGAGCAGTACTTC
CDR3: CASSLMGLATSEQYF
J: TRBJ2-7
size: .
V: TRBV5-4
D: TRBD2

DNA: TGTGCCAGCAGCCCTGGGCGGGTGAACACCGGGGAGCTGTTTTTT
CDR3: CASSPGRVNTGELFF
J: TRBJ2-2
size: .
V: TRBV27
D: .

DNA: TGCGCCAGCAGCCAAGGTCCGGGGGGGCGGTCCGGGGAGCTGTTTTTT
CDR3: CASSQGPGGRSGELFF
J: TRBJ2-2
size: .
V: TRBV4-3
D: TRBD2

DNA: TGTGCCAGCACTATTGCTGGGACAGACTATGGCTACACCTTC
CDR3: CASTIAGTDYGYTF
J: TRBJ1-2
size: .
V: TRBV28
D: TRBD1

DNA: TGTGCCAGCAGCCGTAGCGGGGTAGAGTACGAGCAGTACTTC
CDR3: CASSRSGVEYEQYF
J: TRBJ2-7
size: .
V: TRBV7-3
D: TRBD2

DNA: TGTGCCAGCAGACTCACCGGGGAGCTGTTTTTT
CDR3: CASRLTGELFF
J: TRBJ2-2
size: .
V: TRBV12-3/TRBV12-4
D: .

DNA: TGTGCCAGCAGCCGGAGACAGGTTAATGAAAAACTGTTTTTT
CDR3: CASSRRQVNEKLFF
J: TRBJ1-4
size: .
V: TRBV7-9
D: .

DNA: TGTGCCAGCAGCTTAGGTGTTGTTGAGCAGGGGCTAAGTGATGAAAAACTGTTTTTT
CDR3: CASSLGVVEQGLSDEKLFF
J: TRBJ1-4
size: .
V: TRBV7-9
D: .